These 8 T cell receptor beta chains came from one sample sequenced in a study of T cells in Graves' hyperthyroidism and ophthalmopathy. The source material, RNA transcripts, was used to amplify TCR beta CDR3 regions. The HTBI primer set drove a first-round RT-PCR of the TCR CDR3. In TCRdb, the multiplex PCR reads were re-called with MiXCR into one record per CDR3 protein. In the table there are approximately 690,000 distinct CDR3 sequences, about a fifth of which are singletons. The sequenced sample was blood. These receptors were collected from a man in his thirties or forties with Graves' ophthalmopathy.

This clonotype showed up many times. V gene TRBV9 combines with J gene TRBJ2-7; the match to TRBD2 covers 7 bases. Germline CDR1 reads SGDLS; CDR2 reads YYNGEE. The ends lost 3 bases at V and 0 bases at J; junction bases unmatched: 3. The CDR3 has 14 residues. CDR3 DNA: TGTGCCAGCAGCGAAGGCGGGAGCTCCTACGAGCAGTACTTC. This encodes CASSEGGSSYEQYF.

This chain uses TRBV29-1 with TRBJ1-2; D is unresolved. Germline V gene lookup returns CDR1 SQVTM and CDR2 ANQGSEA. This CDR3 has 12 amino acids. Deletions cut 6 bases from V and 4 bases from J, with 12 bases between. CDR3 nucleotides: TGCAGCGTGACGGACGGCATCTATGGCTACACCTTC. Protein sequence: CSVTDGIYGYTF.

The sample holds many counts of this clonotype. The chain uses TRBV28 and TRBJ2-1; TRBD2 agrees at 13 bases. Trimming at V came to 2 bases and at J to 1 base, leaving 8 bases not matched to a gene. This CDR3 contains 19 residues. Germline V gives CDR1 MDHEN, CDR2 SYDVKM. DNA of the CDR3: TGTGCCAGCAGTTTAGGACTAGCGGGAGAAAGAGTGTCCTACAATGAGCAGTTCTTC. Its translation: CASSLGLAGERVSYNEQFF.

In regard to this clonotype: The junction and the germline gene differ at one end; a read error may be behind it. This sequence joins TRBV5-1 and TRBJ2-1; D possibly corresponds to TRBD2 (5 bases). The CDR3 has 15 amino acids. Germline loops: CDR1 SGHRS, CDR2 YFSETQ. CDR3 sequence reads: CASSVESSRGNEQFF. The CDR3 DNA reads TGTGCCAGCAGCGTAGAGTCTAGCCGCGGCAATGAGCAGTTCTTC.

This clonotype has ten or more counts. This sequence joins TRBV5-1 and TRBJ2-3; possibly TRBD2 for D (5 bases). There are 15 residues in the CDR3. Looked up from germline, CDR1 is SGHRS and CDR2 is YFSETQ. Trimming stripped 4 bases from V and 9 bases from J, with 21 bases between. The CDR3: CASSAQLASQRTQYF. The CDR3 nucleotides read TGCGCCAGCAGCGCCCAGTTGGCTAGCCAGCGGACGCAGTATTTT.

The rearrangement uses TRBV19 and TRBJ1-5; no definite D call. V lost 3 bases to trimming and J lost 2 bases, with 11 bases between them. There are 15 residues in the CDR3. Germline CDR1 LNHDA, CDR2 SQIVND (reference sequence). This chain's CDR3 is CASSILYGGNQPQHF. For the CDR3, the DNA is TGTGCCAGTAGTATCCTTTACGGGGGCAATCAGCCCCAGCATTTT.

The genes are TRBV28 and TRBJ1-5, with a tentative D call TRBD1 (6 bases). V dropped 3 bases and J dropped 4 bases, with 13 bases sitting between them. Per germline, CDR1 MDHEN and CDR2 SYDVKM. The CDR3 covers 15 residues. Here the CDR3 reads CASSFRGASNQPQHF. As DNA, the CDR3 is TGTGCCAGCAGTTTTAGGGGGGCCAGTAATCAGCCCCAGCATTTT. Full variable domain (rest looked up from reference TRBV28 and TRBJ1-5): DVKVTQSSRYLVKRTGEKVFLECVQDMDHENMFWYRQDPGLGLRLIYFSYDVKMKEKGDIPEGYSVSREKKERFSLILESASTNQTSMYLCASSFRGASNQPQHFGDGTRLSIL.

This chain connects TRBV20-1 to TRBJ2-7, with D uncertain. The CDR3 totals 13 residues. Germline CDR1 and CDR2: DFQATT and SNEGSKA (reference sequence). V lost 2 bases to trimming and J lost 1 base, with 9 bases between them. DNA of the CDR3: TGCAGTGCTAGATTGGACGAGTCCTACGAGCAGTACTTC. The encoded protein is CSARLDESYEQYF.